This note documents a single TCR beta chain sequence. Its antigen is unknown. This record belongs to a study of T cell responses to AZD1222 COVID-19 vaccine. Study overall: Some second doses came at about 4 weeks and others at about 12 weeks; these were pooled.

The repertoire was sequenced with immunoSEQ multiplex PCR; TCRdb's copy has only in-frame clones and lacks some. The sample holds 150,000 to 200,000 clones, approximately 86% seen once. CDR3 length: 15 residues. CDR1 and CDR2 from the germline V gene are SGHTA and FQGNSA. V lost 1 base, J lost 1 base, and 10 bases lay in between. The study, taken as a whole, reports: Increased Spike-specific TCR breadth and depth were observed after two AZD1222 doses. Vaccine-associated CD4 TCRs spanned spike, dominant at 160-218 and 743-854.

The source was peripheral blood, collected on day 0 of AZD1222 vaccination. The rearrangement joins TRBV7-2 to TRBJ1-1; D might be TRBD1 (5 bases). This sequence was found in an adult in good health. DNA for the CDR3: TGTGCCAGCAGCTTAGGGGGGACGGGGAACACTGAAGCTTTCTTT. Amino acid sequence: CASSLGGTGNTEAFF.